What follows describes a single TCR beta chain. The data originate from a study of cytomegalovirus exposure and HLA in healthy donors. Primers for the PCR totalled 60 Vbeta and 13 Jbeta. Using immunoSEQ multiplex PCR, the repertoire was profiled, and TCRdb retains in-frame clones only, with some absent. Here the sample spans 100,000 to 130,000 clones, over 70% being singletons. The CDR3 length is 15 residues. Per germline, CDR1 SGHTA and CDR2 FQGNSA. Trimming shortened V by 1 base and J by 4 bases, and 13 bases separated the two germline ends. This chain connects TRBV7-2 to TRBJ1-1; D call uncertain. The sequence derives from a man aged 30 to 45 in good health and CMV-seronegative. The sequenced sample consisted of PBMCs. CDR3 residues: CASSLGRAGSTEAFF. In nucleotides, the CDR3 is TGTGCCAGCAGCTTAGGTCGCGCTGGTAGCACTGAAGCTTTCTTT.